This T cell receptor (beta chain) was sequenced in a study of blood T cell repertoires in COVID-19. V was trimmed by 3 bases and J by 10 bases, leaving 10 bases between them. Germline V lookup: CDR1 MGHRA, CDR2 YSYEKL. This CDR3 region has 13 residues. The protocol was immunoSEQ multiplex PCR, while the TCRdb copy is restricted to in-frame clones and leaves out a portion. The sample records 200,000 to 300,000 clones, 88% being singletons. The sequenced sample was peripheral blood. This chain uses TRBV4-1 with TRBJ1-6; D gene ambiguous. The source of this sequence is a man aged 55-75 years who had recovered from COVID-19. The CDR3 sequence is CASSQAVLSPLHF. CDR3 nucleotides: TGCGCCAGCAGCCAGGCAGTCCTCTCACCCCTCCACTTT.